A selection of T cell receptor beta chains follows, all from one sample in a study of shared clonotypes between healthy human individuals. Repertoires were generated with immunoSEQ multiplex PCR, while TCRdb's copy carries only in-frame clones and drops some. The sample has under 2,000,000 clones, just under 95% seen once. Sample: naive CD8+ T cells sorted from blood. These receptors were obtained from a young man in good health. Both conserved end residues are part of each CDR3. Fields, in order: J gene, clone size, D gene, V gene, CDR3 DNA, CDR3 protein. D genes are given only for firm matches. Some rows mark clone size as missing; the rest say once, few, many or name a class of expanded clone.

J: TRBJ1-2
size: NA
D: TRBD1
V: TRBV2
DNA: TGTGCCAGCAGTGAAGCGGGACAGGGGGACTATGGCTACACCTTC
CDR3: CASSEAGQGDYGYTF

J: TRBJ2-7
size: NA
D: NA
V: TRBV4-3
DNA: TGCGCCAGCAGCCAAGATGGCCTGGGGGGCTCCTACGAGCAGTACTTC
CDR3: CASSQDGLGGSYEQYF

J: TRBJ2-2
size: NA
D: TRBD1
V: TRBV29-1
DNA: TGCAGCGTTGAACGGGGACAGGGCCCCGGGGAGCTGTTTTTT
CDR3: CSVERGQGPGELFF

J: TRBJ1-2
size: NA
D: NA
V: TRBV28
DNA: TGTGCCAGCAGTTTATTCGGGAGCGATGAGACAACCTTC
CDR3: CASSLFGSDETTF

J: TRBJ1-1
size: NA
D: NA
V: TRBV25-1
DNA: TGTGCCAGCAGTGAATCCGGGTGGATGAACACTGAAGCTTTCTTT
CDR3: CASSESGWMNTEAFF

J: TRBJ1-1
size: NA
D: TRBD1
V: TRBV10-3
DNA: TGTGCCATCAGAGCACAGGGGGCGGCGACTGAAGCTTTCTTT
CDR3: CAIRAQGAATEAFF

J: TRBJ2-7
size: NA
D: NA
V: TRBV19
DNA: TGTGCCAGTAGTATAGTCGCGGACTACCACGAGCAGTACTTC
CDR3: CASSIVADYHEQYF

J: TRBJ2-1
size: NA
D: NA
V: TRBV7-9
DNA: TGTGCCAGCAGCTTAATCGGCTCCAATGAGCAGTTCTTC
CDR3: CASSLIGSNEQFF

J: TRBJ2-7
size: NA
D: NA
V: TRBV10-1
DNA: TGCGCCAGCAGTGATAAGGTTTCCTACGAGCAGTACTTC
CDR3: CASSDKVSYEQYF

J: TRBJ2-7
size: NA
D: NA
V: TRBV5-6
DNA: TGTGCCAGCAGCCCGACGGTCTCCTACGAGCAGTACTTC
CDR3: CASSPTVSYEQYF

J: TRBJ1-2
size: NA
D: NA
V: TRBV7-9
DNA: TGTGCCAGCAGCTTAGTAACGGAGCCCGGAGGCTACACCTTC
CDR3: CASSLVTEPGGYTF

J: TRBJ1-4
size: NA
D: TRBD1
V: TRBV29-1
DNA: TGCAGCGTTGAGGTAACTTTACGACAGGGGGAAGAAGAAAAACTGTTTTTT
CDR3: CSVEVTLRQGEEEKLFF

J: TRBJ1-1
size: once
D: TRBD1
V: TRBV30
DNA: TGTGCCTGGAGTGTACGGGACAGGGTGGTGGGCACTGAAGCTTTCTTT
CDR3: CAWSVRDRVVGTEAFF

J: TRBJ2-3
size: NA
D: NA
V: TRBV29-1
DNA: TGCAGCGTTGAAGACAGGAGGGCAGATACGCAGTATTTT
CDR3: CSVEDRRADTQYF

J: TRBJ1-2
size: NA
D: TRBD1
V: TRBV29-1
DNA: TGCAGCGTTGATCACACAGACAGGGGGCTGGATGGCTACACCTTC
CDR3: CSVDHTDRGLDGYTF

J: TRBJ2-7
size: NA
D: TRBD2
V: TRBV2
DNA: TGTGCCAGCTATTCTAGCGGTACCTACGAGCAGTACTTC
CDR3: CASYSSGTYEQYF

J: TRBJ2-1
size: NA
D: TRBD1
V: TRBV28
DNA: TGTGCCAGCATTGAGGGACAGCTCTACAATGAGCAGTTCTTC
CDR3: CASIEGQLYNEQFF

J: TRBJ2-1
size: NA
D: NA
V: TRBV7-9
DNA: TGTGCCAGCAGCTTAGGTCCAGGGGGGGCCTACAATGAGCAGTTCTTC
CDR3: CASSLGPGGAYNEQFF

J: TRBJ2-3
size: NA
D: NA
V: TRBV25-1
DNA: TGTGCCAGCAGTGAAAGTTCAGATACGCAGTATTTT
CDR3: CASSESSDTQYF

J: TRBJ2-2
size: NA
D: TRBD2
V: TRBV11-2
DNA: TGTGCCAGCAGCTTAGCGGGACTAGCGGGAGCTGGCGGGGAGCTGTTTTTT
CDR3: CASSLAGLAGAGGELFF

J: TRBJ1-2
size: once
D: NA
V: TRBV29-1
DNA: TGCAGCGTTGAACTGGGGACGCACTATGGCTACACCTTC
CDR3: CSVELGTHYGYTF

J: TRBJ2-1
size: NA
D: TRBD2
V: TRBV9
DNA: TGTGCCACCTCTAGCGGGGCCGCTGAGGGCAATGAGCAGTTCTTC
CDR3: CATSSGAAEGNEQFF

J: TRBJ2-7
size: few
D: NA
V: TRBV5-1
DNA: TGCGCCAGCAGCCCGGTAGGGGCCGGGATCTACGAGCAGTACTTC
CDR3: CASSPVGAGIYEQYF

J: TRBJ1-1
size: NA
D: NA
V: TRBV10-2
DNA: TGCGCCAGCAGTGAGCTGCAGGGGAACACTGAAGCTTTCTTT
CDR3: CASSELQGNTEAFF

J: TRBJ2-7
size: NA
D: NA
V: TRBV11-2
DNA: TGTGCCAGCAGGAGTGGGGGGCTAAGGGAGCAGTACTTC
CDR3: CASRSGGLREQYF

J: TRBJ2-3
size: NA
D: NA
V: TRBV27
DNA: TGTGCCAGCAGTTTACTTGGAGGAGATACGCAGTATTTT
CDR3: CASSLLGGDTQYF

J: TRBJ1-1
size: NA
D: NA
V: TRBV19
DNA: TGTGCCAGTAGGTGGGAAGGTTTGTCGGAAGCTTTCTTT
CDR3: CASRWEGLSEAFF

J: TRBJ2-5
size: NA
D: TRBD2
V: TRBV27
DNA: TGTGCCAGCAGCCCTTCTAGCGGGGGCCCGAAGGGGACCCAGTACTTC
CDR3: CASSPSSGGPKGTQYF

J: TRBJ2-1
size: NA
D: TRBD1
V: TRBV2
DNA: TGTGCCAGCACTACAGAGGGGGCGTGGAATGAGCAGTTCTTC
CDR3: CASTTEGAWNEQFF

J: TRBJ2-7
size: once
D: NA
V: TRBV7-2
DNA: TGTGCCAGCAGCTTAGCTGGTTTCTACGAGCAGTACTTC
CDR3: CASSLAGFYEQYF

J: TRBJ2-5
size: NA
D: NA
V: TRBV7-8
DNA: TGTGCCAGCAGCTTAGTGGGCAGGGAAGTGGGCAAAGAGACCCAGTACTTC
CDR3: CASSLVGREVGKETQYF

J: TRBJ2-5
size: NA
D: TRBD2
V: TRBV27
DNA: TGTGCCAGCAGACCCGGGACTAGCTGGGCCGAGACCCAGTACTTC
CDR3: CASRPGTSWAETQYF

J: TRBJ2-7
size: once
D: TRBD1
V: TRBV5-6
DNA: TGTGCCAGCAGTGATTACGAGACGGGGACAGGGTTCTACGAGCAGTACTTC
CDR3: CASSDYETGTGFYEQYF

J: TRBJ2-7
size: NA
D: TRBD2
V: TRBV30
DNA: TGTGCCTGGAGTGAACTTGGACTAGCGGGAGAGGACGAGCAGTACTTC
CDR3: CAWSELGLAGEDEQYF

J: TRBJ2-1
size: NA
D: NA
V: TRBV9
DNA: TGTGCCAGCAGCGGGTTGGAGGACAATGAGCAGTTCTTC
CDR3: CASSGLEDNEQFF

J: TRBJ1-3
size: NA
D: NA
V: TRBV7-9
DNA: TGTGCCAGCGAGACGGGCAGCTCTGGAAACACCATATATTTT
CDR3: CASETGSSGNTIYF

J: TRBJ2-7
size: NA
D: NA
V: TRBV9
DNA: TGTGCCAGCAGCCCTCCGGGGCAAGGCTACGAGCAGTACTTC
CDR3: CASSPPGQGYEQYF

J: TRBJ2-7
size: NA
D: TRBD1
V: TRBV5-4
DNA: TGTGCCAGCAGCCCCGAGAGGGACAGCACCTACGAGCAGTACTTC
CDR3: CASSPERDSTYEQYF

J: TRBJ2-1
size: NA
D: NA
V: TRBV11-2
DNA: TGTGCCAGCAGCTTAGATCGGGATGAGCAGTTCTTC
CDR3: CASSLDRDEQFF

J: TRBJ1-3
size: NA
D: TRBD1
V: TRBV12-5
DNA: TGTGCTAGTGACCCGACAGGGAATCATGGAAACACCATATATTTT
CDR3: CASDPTGNHGNTIYF

J: TRBJ2-7
size: NA
D: NA
V: TRBV5-1
DNA: TGCGCCAGCAGCTTGGCCGAGGGGGGCGAGCAGTACTTC
CDR3: CASSLAEGGEQYF

J: TRBJ2-1
size: NA
D: TRBD2
V: TRBV13
DNA: TGTGCCAGCAGCTGGGGACTAGCGGGAGGGTTATACAATGAGCAGTTCTTC
CDR3: CASSWGLAGGLYNEQFF

J: TRBJ1-2
size: NA
D: NA
V: TRBV7-3
DNA: TGTGCCAGCAGCATACTCCCGGGTCCTTGGGGCTACACCTTC
CDR3: CASSILPGPWGYTF

J: TRBJ1-1
size: NA
D: NA
V: TRBV5-6
DNA: TGTGCCAGCAGCCAGCCCCCCTCATTGAACACTGAAGCTTTCTTT
CDR3: CASSQPPSLNTEAFF

J: TRBJ2-5
size: NA
D: TRBD2
V: TRBV10-1
DNA: TGCGCCAGCAGTGAGAGCCCGGGACTAGTGGAGACCCAGTACTTC
CDR3: CASSESPGLVETQYF

J: TRBJ2-2
size: once
D: NA
V: TRBV4-1
DNA: TGCGCCAGCAGCAACCGGCTGTACACCGGGGAGCTGTTTTTT
CDR3: CASSNRLYTGELFF

J: TRBJ2-3
size: NA
D: NA
V: TRBV10-2
DNA: TGCGCCTCCTCACGGGGGACAGATACGCAGTATTTT
CDR3: CASSRGTDTQYF

J: TRBJ2-5
size: NA
D: NA
V: TRBV9
DNA: TGTGCCAGCAGCGTTGACGGAAGCCAAGAGACCCAGTACTTC
CDR3: CASSVDGSQETQYF

J: TRBJ2-7
size: NA
D: NA
V: TRBV10-1
DNA: TGCGCCAGCAGTGAAAGCTTGGGGACACCCTACGAGCAGTACTTC
CDR3: CASSESLGTPYEQYF

J: TRBJ2-7
size: NA
D: NA
V: TRBV7-9
DNA: TGTGCCAGCACTCAGGGGACCTACGAGCAGTACTTC
CDR3: CASTQGTYEQYF

J: TRBJ2-3
size: NA
D: TRBD2
V: TRBV5-1
DNA: TGCGCCAGCAGCCTGTATAGCGGGGGCTTAACAGATACGCAGTATTTT
CDR3: CASSLYSGGLTDTQYF

J: TRBJ2-7
size: NA
D: NA
V: TRBV7-9
DNA: TGTGCCAGCACCCCCGGGCCGACCTACGAGCAGTACTTC
CDR3: CASTPGPTYEQYF

J: TRBJ1-4
size: once
D: NA
V: TRBV7-9
DNA: TGTGCCAGCAGCGACAGGACCGAAAAACTGTTTTTT
CDR3: CASSDRTEKLFF

J: TRBJ2-7
size: NA
D: NA
V: TRBV25-1
DNA: TGTGCCAGCAGTTACAGGGCCTCCTACGAGCAGTACTTC
CDR3: CASSYRASYEQYF

J: TRBJ2-7
size: NA
D: NA
V: TRBV11-2
DNA: TGTGCCAGCAGCTTATCAGGCGAGCAGTACTTC
CDR3: CASSLSGEQYF

J: TRBJ2-6
size: NA
D: NA
V: TRBV27
DNA: TGTGCCAGCACCACGCTGACTCCCTCTGGGGCCAACGTCCTGACTTTC
CDR3: CASTTLTPSGANVLTF

J: TRBJ2-5
size: NA
D: NA
V: TRBV9
DNA: TGTGCCAGCAGCGTAGATGGAACTCAAGAGACCCAGTACTTC
CDR3: CASSVDGTQETQYF